This TCR beta chain was captured in a study of blood T cell repertoires in COVID-19. At the level of the study: T cells, B-cell-depleted T cells, or PBMCs supplied cDNA or gDNA.

This clone showed up just a few times. In the source study's methods: Amplifying reference gene primers gave estimates of nucleated cell counts. Profiled with immunoSEQ multiplex PCR; TCRdb holds only in-frame clones, not every one. Clone size and the V and J calls come from that table; the DNA yielded D and trimming. The sample includes about 130,000 clones, around 86% of them seen just once. Trimming cost V 6 bases and J 8 bases, with 16 bases left between them. Germline V gene data show CDR1 as LNHDA and CDR2 as SQIVND (reference sequence). The CDR3 is made up of 13 amino acids. The chain combines TRBV19 with TRBJ1-1; the D is unclear. The receptor's source is a man between 60 and 75 years old with acute or convalescent COVID-19. The sequenced sample consisted of peripheral blood. This CDR3 is CASSPVDMPEAFF. The DNA of the CDR3 is TGTGCCAGTAGCCCCGTCGACATGCCCGAAGCTTTCTTT.